This T cell receptor (beta chain) emerged from a study of OX40 agonist ivuxolimab in advanced cancers. About the study: Hepatocellular carcinoma, melanoma, renal cell or head and neck cancer occurred in dose-escalation patients. Three patients showed partial responses: one hepatocellular carcinoma and two cutaneous melanoma cases. Earlier anti-PD-1, anti-PD-L1 or anti-CTLA-4 therapy was permitted; under 50% had received some.

Repertoires were generated with immunoSEQ multiplex PCR, while TCRdb's copy carries only in-frame clones and drops some. The data hold approximately 40,000 clones, with roughly 88% observed a single time. V was clipped by 5 bases and J by 5 bases; unmatched bases: 14. The V gene's germline CDR1 is LNHDA and CDR2 SQIVND (reference sequence). The length of the CDR3 is 16 residues. Blood specimens came from baseline, cycle 4 day 1, and cycle 7 day 1. This rearrangement joins TRBV19 to TRBJ2-5, with 7 positions matching TRBD1. The sequences come from CD4+ or CD8+ T cells sorted from blood, collected in a trial of the OX40 agonist ivuxolimab. The source of this sequence is an adult with an advanced solid tumor such as melanoma, head and neck, liver or kidney cancer. CDR3: CASSVLRQGRGETQYF. The DNA for the CDR3 is TGTGCCAGTAGTGTCCTTCGACAGGGTCGCGGGGAGACCCAGTACTTC.